Listed here is a single T cell receptor (beta chain). During cDNA synthesis, UMIs that each contained a 6-nucleotide sample barcode were added by means of template switching. TCRdb re-called the 5' RACE reads, yielding one record per CDR3 amino acid sequence without DNA. This repertoire includes about 300,000 distinct CDR3 sequences. Germline lookup yields CDR1 SGHDT and CDR2 YYEEEE. The CDR3 is 17 residues long. The sample is drawn from a study of monozygotic twins with inflammatory bowel disease. This TCR derives from a human donor with ulcerative colitis or Crohn's disease, or a healthy co-twin of an affected twin (not recorded which). Sequenced input: blood. The chain recombines TRBV5-6 with TRBJ1-6. The CDR3 is CASSLERDFPPDSPLHF.